The 16 T cell receptor beta chains presented below share a single source sample, sequenced in a study of blood T cell repertoires in COVID-19 (dated by TCRdb to 2020 to 2022). The method was the immunoSEQ multiplex PCR assay. What TCRdb holds here is the immuneACCESS table cut down to in-frame rearrangements. Part of the clones is not present; checked against another copy, under half of the missing clones reflect an unresolved V gene, and the others are unexplained. A total of about 43,000 clones appear in this sample, around 90% of them only once. Of the sample, around 10% is held by the ten largest clones. What was sequenced was peripheral blood. Receptor source: a woman older than 75 with active COVID-19.

The chain recombines TRBV11-2 with TRBJ2-5; D is possibly TRBD1 (5 bases). Germline V gene lookup returns CDR1 SGHAT and CDR2 FQNNGV. The CDR3 sequence is 14 residues long. Trimming left V 3 bases short and J 2 bases short, with 10 bases between. The CDR3 bases are TGTGCCAGCAGCTTGTTTGACAGACAAGAGACCCAGTACTTC. Translating gives CASSLFDRQETQYF.

The J gene is TRBJ2-3, the V gene TRBV7-2, with TRBD1 as a possible D gene (7 bases). The germline V gene has CDR1 SGHTA and CDR2 FQGNSA. The CDR3 extends over 16 amino acids. Trimming stripped 5 bases from V and 6 bases from J, with 21 bases between. CDR3 coding DNA: TGTGCCAGCAGCCCTAGACAGGGCCTTGGAGGGGATACGCAGTATTTT. Its protein product is CASSPRQGLGGDTQYF.

The chain carries TRBV30 and TRBJ1-5, with TRBD1 as a possible D gene (5 bases). V was trimmed by 0 bases and J by 0 bases, leaving 9 bases between them. The CDR3 runs 15 residues. Germline lookup yields CDR1 GTSNPN and CDR2 SVGIG (reference sequence). CDR3 bases: TGTGCCTGGAGTGTGGCAGGGAATAGCAATCAGCCCCAGCATTTT. Protein sequence: CAWSVAGNSNQPQHF.

The chain uses TRBV19 and TRBJ2-5; possibly TRBD1 for D (6 bases). The V gene lost 4 bases and the J gene lost 1 base, with 25 bases spanning the gap. This CDR3 comprises 19 residues. Germline loops: CDR1 LNHDA, CDR2 SQIVND (reference sequence). The CDR3 region has the DNA TGTGCCAGTAGTACGCAGGGTACAGGGTCGTGGCGGACCCAAGAGACCCAGTACTTC. Protein: CASSTQGTGSWRTQETQYF.

This clone was seen only once. V usage is TRBV30 and J usage is TRBJ1-5; 7 bases align to TRBD1. V lost 0 bases to trimming and J lost 3 bases; unmatched junction nucleotides: 14. Germline lookup yields CDR1 GTSNPN and CDR2 SVGIG (reference sequence). This CDR3 comprises 18 residues. CDR3 residues: CAWSVAPGRGMYNQPQHF. The CDR3 nucleotides read TGTGCCTGGAGTGTAGCCCCCGGCAGGGGGATGTACAATCAGCCCCAGCATTTT.

The chain is built from TRBV6-2 or TRBV6-3 and TRBJ1-5; TRBD1 is a possible D gene (5 bases). The V and J ends lost 0 bases and 7 bases respectively, with 10 bases between them. The V gene's germline CDR1 is MNHEY and CDR2 SVGEGT. CDR3 size: 14 residues. The CDR3: CASSYSQGRQPQHF. The DNA for the CDR3 is TGTGCCAGCAGTTACTCCCAGGGTCGGCAGCCCCAGCATTTT.

This rearrangement joins TRBV11-2 to TRBJ2-5; D might be TRBD2 (5 bases). CDR3 length equals 12 residues. Trimming left V 5 bases short and J 4 bases short, with 8 bases between. Germline CDR1 SGHAT, CDR2 FQNNGV. The chain's CDR3 is CASSVEGETQYF. The CDR3 DNA sequence: TGTGCCAGCAGCGTCGAGGGAGAGACCCAGTACTTC. Using reference TRBV11-2 and TRBJ2-5 for the parts outside the CDR3, the full variable domain is EAGVAQSPRYKIIEKRQSVAFWCNPISGHATLYWYQQILGQGPKLLIQFQNNGVVDDSQLPKDRFSAERLKGVDSTLKIQPAKLEDSAVYLCASSVEGETQYFGPGTRLLVL.

The genes are TRBV9 and TRBJ2-7; TRBD1 agrees at 7 bases. V was clipped by 2 bases and J by 2 bases; unmatched bases: 10. The CDR3 is 16 residues long. CDR1 is SGDLS, CDR2 YYNGEE, per germline. The CDR3 here is CASSVAGTATTYEQYF. CDR3 nucleotide sequence: TGTGCCAGCAGCGTGGCTGGGACAGCTACAACCTACGAGCAGTACTTC. The complete variable domain, with remaining parts taken from reference TRBV9 and TRBJ2-7, reads DSGVTQTPKHLITATGQRVTLRCSPRSGDLSVYWYQQSLDQGLQFLIQYYNGEERAKGNILERFSAQQFPDLHSELNLSSLELGDSALYFCASSVAGTATTYEQYFGPGTRLTVT.

The chain carries TRBV6-2 or TRBV6-3 and TRBJ2-7; TRBD1 matches 8 bases. CDR3 size: 16 residues. Germline V gene data show CDR1 as MNHEY and CDR2 as SVGEGT. The V and J ends lost 2 bases and 0 bases, in that order; junction bases with no gene match: 6. The CDR3 DNA reads TGTGCCAGCAGTTACCCACAGGGGGGAAGCTCCTACGAGCAGTACTTC. Protein product: CASSYPQGGSSYEQYF.

This clone appeared a single time. The chain joins TRBV12-5 to TRBJ2-1, with a tentative D call TRBD2 (6 bases). This CDR3 region has 14 residues. The V gene lost 5 bases and the J gene lost 4 bases, with 12 bases spanning the gap. The germline V gene has CDR1 LGHNT and CDR2 FRNRAP. In DNA, the CDR3 is TGTGCTAGTGGTCCCGGGGGATTATACAATGAGCAGTTCTTC. It yields the protein CASGPGGLYNEQFF.

This clone was detected once. The chain couples TRBV12-3 or TRBV12-4 to TRBJ2-1, with unresolved D. CDR3 length equals 13 residues. The ends were cut back, 3 bases at V and 4 bases at J, with 7 bases in the middle. The CDR3 DNA reads as TGTGCCAGCAGTTTTTCCCCGTACAATGAGCAGTTCTTC. Residues: CASSFSPYNEQFF.

The rearrangement joins TRBV24-1 to TRBJ2-3; 7 bases line up with TRBD2. The CDR3 runs to 14 residues. J gave up 2 bases and V 6 bases, and 4 bases lay outside the gene matches. Germline V CDR1 and CDR2: KGHDR, SFDVKD. CDR3 nucleotide sequence: TGTGCCACCAGTAGAGCGGGATCCACAGATACGCAGTATTTT. It is translated as CATSRAGSTDTQYF.

The V call is TRBV5-4, the J call TRBJ2-1, with D maybe TRBD1 (6 bases). Per germline, CDR1 SGHNT and CDR2 YYREEE (reference sequence). This CDR3 comprises 14 residues. The V end lost 7 bases, the J end lost 1 base, and 12 bases lay between the germline ends. CDR3 nucleotides: TGTGCCAGCTTCGAGGGGGAATCCTACAATGAGCAGTTCTTC. Translating it yields CASFEGESYNEQFF. Filled out from reference TRBV5-4 and TRBJ2-1, the complete variable domain reads ETGVTQSPTHLIKTRGQQVTLRCSSQSGHNTVSWYQQALGQGPQFIFQYYREEENGRGNFPPRFSGLQFPNYSSELNVNALELDDSALYLCASFEGESYNEQFFGPGTRLTVL.

The rearrangement joins TRBV7-2 to TRBJ2-3, with 12 bases fitting TRBD2. The CDR3 sequence is 15 residues long. J was trimmed by 4 bases and V by 6 bases; bases with no gene match: 5. Germline V CDR1 and CDR2: SGHTA, FQGNSA. DNA of the CDR3: TGTGCCAGCAGAAAGACTAGCGGGGGTTCAGATACGCAGTATTTT. It is translated as CASRKTSGGSDTQYF.

This rearrangement joins TRBV7-2 to TRBJ2-7, with D possibly TRBD2 on 6 matching bases. In germline, CDR1 is SGHTA, CDR2 FQGNSA. There are 14 residues in the CDR3. V shed 4 bases and J shed 4 bases, with 14 bases lying between them. The CDR3 region is CASSWGTGEYEQYF. The DNA for the CDR3 is TGTGCCAGCAGCTGGGGGACGGGAGAATACGAGCAGTACTTC.

The chain uses TRBV5-4 and TRBJ2-5; TRBD2 aligns across 12 bases. The CDR3 has 16 residues. The germline V gene has CDR1 SGHNT and CDR2 YYREEE (reference sequence). J lost 2 bases, V lost 3 bases, and 5 bases had no gene match. In nucleotides, the CDR3 is TGTGCCAGCAGCTCCGCACTAGCGGGGGGACAAGAGACCCAGTACTTC. This gives the protein CASSSALAGGQETQYF.